Listed below are T cell receptor beta chains from one sample, sequenced in a study of radiotherapy plus CTLA-4 blockade in lung cancer. TCRdb's copy holds only in-frame clones and misses some; the assay was immunoSEQ multiplex PCR. The table shows over 12,000 clones, with more than 75% occurring only once. Sequences were derived from peripheral blood, sampled from a patient treated with radiotherapy plus ipilimumab. The source of these receptors is a human donor with non-small cell lung cancer that progressed on radiotherapy plus ipilimumab. Some clones in this sample may be carry-over from other donors' samples. Each CDR3 is given with its conserved first and last residue. Fields, in order: V gene, D gene, clone size, J gene, CDR3 protein, CDR3 DNA. A D gene is named only where the DNA matches it firmly. The size of a clone is reported for some rows only, either as once, few or many, or as a class for expanded clones.

>TRBV4-3|TRBD1|-|TRBJ2-5
CASSHRQGMTQYF
TGCGCCAGCAGCCATCGACAGGGTATGACCCAGTACTTC
>TRBV2|TRBD1|-|TRBJ2-5
CASSPSGQGVEFQETQYF
TGTGCCAGCTCCCCCTCCGGACAGGGGGTCGAGTTCCAAGAGACCCAGTACTTC
>TRBV15|TRBD2|few|TRBJ2-7
CATSREAGASSYEQYF
TGTGCCACCAGCAGAGAAGCGGGGGCGAGCTCCTACGAGCAGTACTTC
>TRBV2|-|-|TRBJ2-2
CASSMDSTGELFF
TGTGCCAGCAGTATGGACAGCACCGGGGAGCTGTTTTTT
>TRBV30|TRBD1|-|TRBJ2-7
CAWNRDSPSYEQYF
TGTGCCTGGAACCGGGACAGCCCCTCCTACGAGCAGTACTTC
>TRBV2|-|-|TRBJ2-7
CASSEGQASSYEQYF
TGTGCCAGCAGTGAGGGGCAGGCGAGCTCCTACGAGCAGTACTTC
>TRBV19|-|-|TRBJ2-6
CATHSSGANVLTF
TGTGCCACCCACAGCTCTGGGGCCAACGTCCTGACTTTC
>TRBV10-3|-|-|TRBJ1-5
CAISVRIGEGQPQHF
TGTGCCATCTCAGTGAGGATAGGGGAGGGGCAGCCCCAGCATTTT
>TRBV9|-|-|TRBJ2-3
CASSVGNVADTQYF
TGTGCCAGCAGCGTAGGTAATGTCGCAGATACGCAGTATTTT
>TRBV7-2|-|-|TRBJ2-3
CASSVHRDTQYF
TGTGCCAGCAGCGTGCATCGGGATACGCAGTATTTT
>TRBV27|TRBD1|-|TRBJ2-7
CASSLQGVPTYEQYF
TGTGCCAGCAGTTTACAGGGGGTCCCCACCTACGAGCAGTACTTC
>TRBV10-2|-|-|TRBJ1-4
CASSKGHDEKLFF
TGCGCCAGCAGTAAGGGACACGATGAAAAACTGTTTTTT
>TRBV5-1|TRBD1|-|TRBJ2-1
CARTPGQGNNEQFF
TGCGCCAGAACACCGGGACAGGGGAACAATGAGCAGTTCTTC
>TRBV27|-|few|TRBJ1-2
CASSLGDGVGYTF
TGTGCCAGCAGTTTGGGCGACGGCGTCGGCTACACCTTC
>TRBV5-4|TRBD1|-|TRBJ1-4
CASSLYGTANEKLFF
TGTGCCAGCAGCTTGTATGGGACAGCTAATGAAAAACTGTTTTTT
>TRBV4-2|-|once|TRBJ1-4
CASSQVEGSNEKLFF
TGTGCCAGCAGCCAAGTTGAGGGATCTAATGAAAAACTGTTTTTT
>TRBV6-5|-|-|TRBJ2-3
CASSYQAHTDTQYF
TGTGCCAGCAGTTACCAGGCCCACACAGATACGCAGTATTTT
>TRBV7-2|TRBD2|-|TRBJ2-3
CASSFLPGGGRADTQYF
TGTGCCAGCAGCTTCCTTCCGGGGGGCGGGAGGGCAGATACGCAGTATTTT
>TRBV10-2|TRBD2|-|TRBJ2-7
CASVSGSHEQYF
TGCGCCAGCGTTAGCGGGAGCCACGAGCAGTACTTC
>TRBV9|-|-|TRBJ1-2
CASSVSGASYGYTF
TGTGCCAGCAGCGTAAGCGGGGCGTCCTATGGCTACACCTTC
>TRBV7-8|TRBD2|-|TRBJ2-3
CASSVRTSGGTDTQYF
TGTGCCAGCAGCGTCCGGACTAGCGGAGGAACAGATACGCAGTATTTT
>TRBV7-8|-|once|TRBJ2-7
CASSLATVLDGNYEQYF
TGTGCCAGCAGCTTAGCGACGGTGCTTGACGGGAACTACGAGCAGTACTTC
>TRBV5-6|TRBD1|-|TRBJ1-1
CASSEGQGYTEAFF
TGTGCCAGCAGCGAGGGACAGGGATACACTGAAGCTTTCTTT
>TRBV5-1|-|once|TRBJ2-2
CASSLESAGELFF
TGCGCCAGCAGCTTGGAGAGCGCCGGGGAGCTGTTTTTT
>TRBV4-2|-|-|TRBJ2-7
CASSQEGANYEQYF
TGTGCCAGCAGCCAAGAAGGTGCAAACTACGAGCAGTACTTC
>TRBV6-1|TRBD1|-|TRBJ2-1
CASSSGTGWVEQFF
TGTGCCAGCAGTTCCGGGACAGGGTGGGTTGAGCAGTTCTTC
>TRBV4-1|TRBD2|-|TRBJ2-2
CASSPYFPGGTGELFF
TGCGCCAGCAGCCCTTACTTCCCGGGGGGAACCGGGGAGCTGTTTTTT
>TRBV5-5|TRBD2|few|TRBJ2-3
CASSAGLALSTDTQYF
TGTGCCAGCAGCGCGGGACTAGCCCTCAGCACAGATACGCAGTATTTT
>TRBV6-6|-|-|TRBJ2-7
CASLAGYHEQYF
TGTGCCAGCCTGGCAGGGTACCACGAGCAGTACTTC
>TRBV14|-|few|TRBJ1-2
CASSPLEGGNYGYTF
TGTGCCAGCAGCCCCCTCGAAGGGGGTAACTATGGCTACACCTTC
>TRBV14|-|-|TRBJ1-2
CASSPTASGGYTF
TGTGCCAGCAGCCCGACTGCCTCGGGGGGCTACACCTTC
>TRBV5-1|-|-|TRBJ2-7
CASSLVPGSGRSSYEQYF
TGCGCCAGCAGCTTGGTTCCAGGGTCAGGGAGGAGCTCCTACGAGCAGTACTTC
>TRBV7-9|-|-|TRBJ1-2
CASSLAADVYGYTF
TGTGCCAGCAGCTTAGCGGCGGATGTCTATGGCTACACCTTC
>TRBV7-2|TRBD1|-|TRBJ1-1
CASSIIQGRTEAFF
TGTGCCAGCAGCATAATACAGGGGCGGACTGAAGCTTTCTTT
>TRBV6-5|-|-|TRBJ1-2
CAVKSGELAYGYTF
TGTGCTGTCAAATCCGGGGAACTCGCCTATGGCTACACCTTC
>TRBV10-2|TRBD1|-|TRBJ2-7
CASSERRGQGLFKQYF
TGCGCCAGCAGTGAGCGCAGGGGACAGGGGTTGTTTAAGCAGTACTTC
>TRBV14|-|-|TRBJ2-2
CASSQGVDWNTGELFF
TGTGCCAGCAGCCAAGGGGTGGACTGGAACACCGGGGAGCTGTTTTTT
>TRBV30|-|-|TRBJ1-5
CAWSSRVALYSNQPQHF
TGTGCCTGGAGTAGCAGGGTGGCCCTATATAGCAATCAGCCCCAGCATTTT
>TRBV6-5|-|once|TRBJ2-1
CASKTGLYNEQFF
TGTGCCAGCAAAACAGGGCTCTACAATGAGCAGTTCTTC
>TRBV11-2|-|-|TRBJ2-3
CASSLWVAGGTDTQYF
TGTGCCAGCAGCCTATGGGTGGCGGGTGGCACAGATACGCAGTATTTT